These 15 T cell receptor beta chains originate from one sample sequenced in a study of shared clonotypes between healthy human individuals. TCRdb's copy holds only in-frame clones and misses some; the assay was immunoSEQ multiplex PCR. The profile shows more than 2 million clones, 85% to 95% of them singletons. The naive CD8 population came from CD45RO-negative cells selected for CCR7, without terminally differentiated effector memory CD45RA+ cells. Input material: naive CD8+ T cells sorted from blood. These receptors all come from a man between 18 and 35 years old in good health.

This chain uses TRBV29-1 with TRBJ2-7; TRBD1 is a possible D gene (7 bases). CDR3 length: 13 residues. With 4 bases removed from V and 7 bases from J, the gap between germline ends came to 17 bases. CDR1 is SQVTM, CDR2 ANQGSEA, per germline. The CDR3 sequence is CSVVGGGPREQYF. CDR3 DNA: TGCAGCGTTGTAGGAGGGGGCCCGCGGGAGCAGTACTTC.

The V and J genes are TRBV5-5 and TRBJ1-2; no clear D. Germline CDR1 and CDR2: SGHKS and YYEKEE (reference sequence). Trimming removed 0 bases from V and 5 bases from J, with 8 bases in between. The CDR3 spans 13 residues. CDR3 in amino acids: CASSLVGYYGYTF. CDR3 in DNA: TGTGCCAGCAGCTTGGTCGGCTATTATGGCTACACCTTC.

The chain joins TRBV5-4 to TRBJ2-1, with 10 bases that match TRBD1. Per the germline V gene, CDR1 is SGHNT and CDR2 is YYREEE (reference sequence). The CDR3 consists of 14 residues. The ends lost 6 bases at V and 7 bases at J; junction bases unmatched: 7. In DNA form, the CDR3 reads TGTGCCAGCATTGGGACAGGGGATCCAAATGAGCAGTTCTTC. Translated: CASIGTGDPNEQFF.

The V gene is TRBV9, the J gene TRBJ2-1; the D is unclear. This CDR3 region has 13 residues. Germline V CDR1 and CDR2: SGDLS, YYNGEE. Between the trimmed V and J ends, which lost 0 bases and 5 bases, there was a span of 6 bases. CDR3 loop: CASSVASNNEQFF. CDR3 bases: TGTGCCAGCAGCGTAGCGTCGAACAATGAGCAGTTCTTC. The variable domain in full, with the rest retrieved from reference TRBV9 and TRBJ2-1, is DSGVTQTPKHLITATGQRVTLRCSPRSGDLSVYWYQQSLDQGLQFLIQYYNGEERAKGNILERFSAQQFPDLHSELNLSSLELGDSALYFCASSVASNNEQFFGPGTRLTVL.

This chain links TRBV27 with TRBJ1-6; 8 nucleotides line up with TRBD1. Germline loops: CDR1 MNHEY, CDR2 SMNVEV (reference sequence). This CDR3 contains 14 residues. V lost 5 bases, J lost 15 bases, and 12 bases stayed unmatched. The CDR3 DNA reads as TGTGCCAGCAGTACCAGACAGGGGCTTCGGGTCCTCCACTTT. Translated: CASSTRQGLRVLHF.

The chain's CDR3 is CASSPGGQHYEQYF. CDR3 in DNA: TGTGCCAGCAGCCCAGGAGGCCAGCACTACGAGCAGTACTTC. The genes are TRBV9 and TRBJ2-7; D might be TRBD2 (5 bases). Trimming removed 4 bases at V and 3 bases at J, with 14 bases between. Germline CDR1 reads SGDLS; CDR2 reads YYNGEE. This CDR3 has 14 amino acids.

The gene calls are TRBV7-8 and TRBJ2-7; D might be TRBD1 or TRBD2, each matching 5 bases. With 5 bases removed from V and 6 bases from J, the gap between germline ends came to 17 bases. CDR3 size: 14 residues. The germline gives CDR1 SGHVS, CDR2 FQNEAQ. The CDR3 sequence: CASSPPGPASEQYF. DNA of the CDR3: TGTGCCAGCAGCCCGCCGGGACCAGCATCCGAGCAGTACTTC. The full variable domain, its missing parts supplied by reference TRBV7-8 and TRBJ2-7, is GAGVSQSPRYKVAKRGQDVALRCDPISGHVSLFWYQQALGQGPEFLTYFQNEAQLDKSGLPSDRFFAERPEGSVSTLKIQRTQQEDSAVYLCASSPPGPASEQYFGPGTRLTVT.

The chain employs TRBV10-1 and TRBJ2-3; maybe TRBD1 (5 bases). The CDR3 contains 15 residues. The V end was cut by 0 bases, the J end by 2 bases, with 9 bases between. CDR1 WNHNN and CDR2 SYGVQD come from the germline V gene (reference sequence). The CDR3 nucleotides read TGCGCCAGCAGTGAGTCTATAGGGGTCACAGATACGCAGTATTTT. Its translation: CASSESIGVTDTQYF.

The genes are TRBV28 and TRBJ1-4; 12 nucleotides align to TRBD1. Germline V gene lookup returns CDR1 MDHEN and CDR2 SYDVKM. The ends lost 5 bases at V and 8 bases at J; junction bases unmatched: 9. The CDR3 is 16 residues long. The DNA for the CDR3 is TGTGCCAGCAGTGATCCGGGACAGGGGGCGATCGAAAAACTGTTTTTT. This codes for CASSDPGQGAIEKLFF.

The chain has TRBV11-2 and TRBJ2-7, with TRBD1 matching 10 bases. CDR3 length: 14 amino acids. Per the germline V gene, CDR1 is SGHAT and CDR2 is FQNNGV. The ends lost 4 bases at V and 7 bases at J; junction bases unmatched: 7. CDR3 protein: CASSWDRGGWEQYF. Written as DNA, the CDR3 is TGTGCCAGCAGCTGGGACAGGGGAGGCTGGGAGCAGTACTTC.

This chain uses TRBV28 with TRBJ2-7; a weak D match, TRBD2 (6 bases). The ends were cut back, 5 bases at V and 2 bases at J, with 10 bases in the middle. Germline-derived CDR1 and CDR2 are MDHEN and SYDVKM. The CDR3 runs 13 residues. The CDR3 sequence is CASSMTGAYEQYF. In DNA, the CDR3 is TGTGCCAGCAGTATGACGGGGGCCTACGAGCAGTACTTC.

DNA for the CDR3: TGTGCCAGCAGTCCGTCGGGACGGGAGTATAGCAATCAGCCCCAGCATTTT. As protein: CASSPSGREYSNQPQHF. This sequence joins TRBV27 and TRBJ1-5; D perhaps matches TRBD1 (5 bases). V was clipped by 5 bases and J by 0 bases, with 17 bases between them. Germline values: CDR1 MNHEY, CDR2 SMNVEV (reference sequence). The CDR3 totals 17 residues.

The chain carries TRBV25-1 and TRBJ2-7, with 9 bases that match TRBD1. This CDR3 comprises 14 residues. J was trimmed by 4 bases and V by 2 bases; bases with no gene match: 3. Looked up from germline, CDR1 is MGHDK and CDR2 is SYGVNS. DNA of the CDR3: TGTGCCAGCAGTGAAGGGACAGGGTCTTACGAGCAGTACTTC. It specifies CASSEGTGSYEQYF.

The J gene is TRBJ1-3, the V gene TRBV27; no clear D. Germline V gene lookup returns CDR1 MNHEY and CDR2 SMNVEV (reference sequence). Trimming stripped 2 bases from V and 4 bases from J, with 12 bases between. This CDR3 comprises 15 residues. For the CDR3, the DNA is TGTGCCAGCAGTTTAACGGGGTTGGCCGGAAACACCATATATTTT. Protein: CASSLTGLAGNTIYF.

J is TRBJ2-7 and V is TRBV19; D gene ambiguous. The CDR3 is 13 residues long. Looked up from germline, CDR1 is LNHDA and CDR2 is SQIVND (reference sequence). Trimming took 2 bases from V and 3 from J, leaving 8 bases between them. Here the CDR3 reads CASSIFGDYEQYF. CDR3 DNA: TGTGCCAGTAGTATATTTGGCGACTACGAGCAGTACTTC.